The 27 T cell receptor beta chains below all came from one sample that was sequenced in a study of T cells in Graves' hyperthyroidism and ophthalmopathy. Amplified regions were TCR beta CDR3 sequences from RNA transcripts. First-round RT-PCR targeting the TCR CDR3 was performed with the HTBI primer set. TCRdb used MiXCR to reprocess the multiplex PCR reads, holding one entry per CDR3 protein. The sample carries hundreds of thousands of distinct CDR3 sequences, around a sixth recorded once. The material sequenced was blood. These TCRs come from a woman in her 50s with Graves' hyperthyroidism that later progressed to Graves' ophthalmopathy.

This clonotype was seen at least ten times. This chain links TRBV3-1 with TRBJ1-1, with D hard to call. The CDR3 covers 12 residues. Trimming removed 1 base from V and 7 bases from J, with 7 bases in between. Germline assignment: CDR1 LGHDT and CDR2 YNNKEL (reference sequence). The CDR3 is CASSQVGIEAFF. CDR3 nucleotide sequence: TGTGCCAGCAGCCAAGTAGGGATTGAAGCTTTCTTT.

This clonotype was seen many times. V gene TRBV12-3 or TRBV12-4 combines with J gene TRBJ1-1, with TRBD1 identical over 9 bases. Unmatched junction bases numbered 5, after V lost 8 bases and J lost 4 bases. This CDR3 spans 13 amino acids. Here the CDR3 reads CASGGQGATEAFF. Written as DNA, the CDR3 is TGTGCCAGCGGGGGACAGGGTGCCACTGAAGCTTTCTTT.

This clonotype was seen a handful of times. V gene TRBV5-5 combines with J gene TRBJ1-2; D call uncertain. The CDR3 is made up of 14 amino acids. Trimming removed 1 base from V and 2 bases from J, with 9 bases in between. Germline V lookup: CDR1 SGHKS, CDR2 YYEKEE (reference sequence). Here the CDR3 reads CASSLNNVNYGYTF. In DNA form, the CDR3 reads TGTGCCAGCAGCTTGAACAACGTCAACTATGGCTACACCTTC.

This clonotype was detected only a few times. The chain is built from TRBV5-1 and TRBJ2-2, with D perhaps given as TRBD1 or TRBD2 (5 bases each). Looked up from germline, CDR1 is SGHRS and CDR2 is YFSETQ. The V gene lost 3 bases and the J gene lost 3 bases, with 18 bases spanning the gap. This CDR3 spans 17 amino acids. CDR3 nucleotide sequence: TGCGCCAGCAGCTGGGGGTTCGACGCGTTTTACACCGGGGAGCTGTTTTTT. Amino acid sequence: CASSWGFDAFYTGELFF.

This clonotype was counted between two and nine times. The rearrangement uses TRBV3-1 and TRBJ1-2, with 9 bases that match TRBD1. CDR3 length: 16 residues. Germline V gives CDR1 LGHDT, CDR2 YNNKEL (reference sequence). V lost 4 bases to trimming and J lost 8 bases; unmatched junction nucleotides: 14. CDR3 residues: CASSPHTRTGVGGYTF. In nucleotides, the CDR3 is TGTGCCAGCAGCCCTCACACTAGGACAGGGGTGGGAGGCTACACCTTC.

The V gene is TRBV11-2, the J gene TRBJ2-3; 10 bases match TRBD2. J was trimmed by 3 bases and V by 5 bases; bases with no gene match: 20. This CDR3 is 20 amino acids long. CDR1 and CDR2 from the germline V gene are SGHAT and FQNNGV. CDR3 sequence reads: CASSPRVAGGRSDNTDTQYF. The CDR3 region has the DNA TGTGCCAGCAGCCCTCGGGTAGCGGGAGGTCGGAGTGATAATACAGATACGCAGTATTTT.

The chain links TRBV19 to TRBJ1-1; D call uncertain. Deletions cut 6 bases from V and 1 base from J, with 12 bases between. Per germline, CDR1 LNHDA and CDR2 SQIVND (reference sequence). This CDR3 is built from 14 residues. As DNA, the CDR3 is TGTGCCAGTAGGCCAGCCTGGGAGAACACTGAAGCTTTCTTT. This sequence encodes CASRPAWENTEAFF.

This clonotype was seen repeatedly, ten times or more. The chain is built from TRBV10-3 and TRBJ2-7; 9 bases are a match to TRBD1. This CDR3 is 16 amino acids long. Germline V lookup: CDR1 ENHRY, CDR2 SYGVKD. V trimming: 4 bases; J trimming: 4 bases; junction bases outside the gene matches: 11. For the CDR3, the DNA is TGTGCCATCAGTGTTGCTTCACAGGGGGCTGAGTACGAGCAGTACTTC. This gives the protein CAISVASQGAEYEQYF.

Many counts were recorded for this clonotype. The chain joins TRBV6-5 to TRBJ1-3; perhaps TRBD1 as D (5 bases). From germline, CDR1 is MNHEY and CDR2 SVGAGI. The CDR3 extends over 19 amino acids. Trimming shortened V by 0 bases and J by 1 base, and 19 bases separated the two germline ends. CDR3 DNA: TGTGCCAGCAGTTACTCGGGCAGGCCGAGCGGGGGATCTGGAAACACCATATATTTT. This sequence encodes CASSYSGRPSGGSGNTIYF.

This clonotype was counted ten times or more. The chain recombines TRBV11-2 with TRBJ2-1; maybe TRBD1 (6 bases). Between the trimmed V and J ends, which lost 5 bases and 2 bases, there was a span of 16 bases. The CDR3 is 16 residues long. CDR1 and CDR2 (germline): SGHAT, FQNNGV. For the CDR3, the DNA is TGTGCCAGCAGCCCTCTTACAGGGAAAACCTACAATGAGCAGTTCTTC. It specifies CASSPLTGKTYNEQFF.

There are a few counts of this clonotype. J is TRBJ1-2 and V is TRBV6-1; no reliable D call. CDR1 is MNHNS and CDR2 is SASEGT in the germline V gene. CDR3 length: 14 residues. Trimming removed 1 base from V and 8 bases from J, with 14 bases in between. CDR3 bases: TGTGCCAGCAGTGAAGTTTGGACCTCCTCGGGCTACACCTTC. Protein: CASSEVWTSSGYTF.

This clonotype was picked up a small number of times. The chain has TRBV6-1 and TRBJ1-2; the D gene is possibly TRBD1 (5 bases). V was shortened by 5 bases and J by 5 bases, with 18 bases between the two germline ends. The CDR3 is 15 amino acids. The V gene's germline CDR1 is MNHNS and CDR2 SASEGT. CDR3 residues: CASSPKGTELYGYTF. The CDR3 nucleotides read TGTGCCAGCAGTCCAAAGGGGACGGAGTTATATGGCTACACCTTC.

The V call is TRBV18, the J call TRBJ2-1, with unresolved D. CDR1 is KGHSH, CDR2 LQKENI, per germline. The CDR3 spans 15 residues. Trimming left V 4 bases short and J 3 bases short, with 13 bases between. The CDR3 bases are TGTGCCAGCTCACTGTCAGTGGAAGACTACAATGAGCAGTTCTTC. As protein: CASSLSVEDYNEQFF.

The chain links TRBV24-1 to TRBJ2-2, with D tentatively TRBD1 (6 bases). V was pared by 4 bases and J by 6 bases, with 17 bases between. This CDR3 has 16 residues. Germline CDR1 is KGHDR and CDR2 is SFDVKD. Written as DNA, the CDR3 is TGTGCCACCAGTGACACGACAGGCTTCAACCCCGGGGAGCTGTTTTTT. Amino acid sequence: CATSDTTGFNPGELFF.

Turning to this clonotype: This could be a read error, since a much larger clone is one nucleotide away. The genes are TRBV18 and TRBJ1-6; D gene uncertain. Germline lookup yields CDR1 KGHSH and CDR2 LQKENI. V was cut by 5 bases and J by 7 bases, with 9 bases left in between. The CDR3 covers 13 residues. The CDR3 here is CASSSVQNSPLHF. The CDR3 bases are TGTGCCAGCTCAAGCGTTCAAAATTCACCCCTCCACTTT.

This clonotype was counted at least ten times. The rearrangement links TRBV20-1 to TRBJ2-7, with 9 bases that match TRBD1. V shed 2 bases, J shed 2 bases, and the junction held 7 bases outside the gene matches. Germline V gene lookup returns CDR1 DFQATT and CDR2 SNEGSKA (reference sequence). CDR3 length: 15 amino acids. CDR3 DNA sequence: TGCAGTGCTAGATCTGTGGGGACAGGGACCTACGAGCAGTACTTC. It is translated as CSARSVGTGTYEQYF.

Ten or more counts support this clonotype. The V and J genes are TRBV2 and TRBJ2-5; D possibly corresponds to TRBD2 (7 bases). Trimming pared 6 bases from V and 0 bases from J, leaving 14 bases between. The CDR3 consists of 15 residues. Looked up from germline, CDR1 is SNHLY and CDR2 is FYNNEI. CDR3 DNA sequence: TGTGCCAGCAGCCGGGGGGCCCAGTACCAAGAGACCCAGTACTTC. Residues: CASSRGAQYQETQYF.

This clonotype was seen many times. The CDR3 reads CASSLSNGLYGYTF. Here the CDR3 DNA reads TGTGCCAGCAGTTTATCGAACGGGCTTTATGGCTACACCTTC. This rearrangement joins TRBV27 to TRBJ1-2; D gene ambiguous. Germline values: CDR1 MNHEY, CDR2 SMNVEV (reference sequence). Trimming shortened V by 0 bases and J by 5 bases, and 10 bases separated the two germline ends. The CDR3 contains 14 residues.

This clonotype was recorded many times. The rearrangement links TRBV11-2 to TRBJ1-4; TRBD1 might be the D (6 bases). This CDR3 is built from 16 residues. V was shortened by 2 bases and J by 0 bases, with 10 bases between the two germline ends. CDR1 SGHAT and CDR2 FQNNGV come from the germline V gene. The CDR3 nucleotides are TGTGCCAGCAGCTTACTAGCAGGGGCAACTAATGAAAAACTGTTTTTT. Protein product: CASSLLAGATNEKLFF.

Only a few counts were recorded for this clonotype. The chain uses TRBV3-1 and TRBJ2-7; TRBD2 agrees at 12 bases. V trimming: 4 bases; J trimming: 6 bases; junction bases outside the gene matches: 7. CDR3 length equals 15 residues. Germline V gives CDR1 LGHDT, CDR2 YNNKEL (reference sequence). This CDR3 reads CASSPSGGGSGEQYF. As DNA, the CDR3 is TGTGCCAGCAGCCCTAGCGGGGGGGGCTCCGGCGAGCAGTACTTC.

CDR3 DNA: TGCGCCAGCAGCCGTAGCGGCCTATCAAAGGTAGCTTTCTTT. Translated: CASSRSGLSKVAFF. V and J are TRBV4-1 and TRBJ1-1; D ambiguous. This CDR3 is built from 14 residues. The germline CDR1 and CDR2 sequences are MGHRA and YSYEKL. The V end lost 4 bases, the J end lost 10 bases, and 19 bases lay between the germline ends.

In this sample, this clonotype turned up a few times. This chain uses TRBV7-2 with TRBJ2-7; D unclear. The CDR3 sequence is 15 residues long. The germline V gene has CDR1 SGHTA and CDR2 FQGNSA. V was pared by 5 bases and J by 0 bases, with 14 bases between. Here the CDR3 reads CASSTDLQVSYEQYF. For the CDR3, the DNA is TGTGCCAGCAGCACAGACTTGCAGGTCTCCTACGAGCAGTACTTC.

This clonotype was seen repeatedly, ten times or more. This chain links TRBV20-1 with TRBJ2-3, with 13 bases aligning to TRBD2. Germline-derived CDR1 and CDR2 are DFQATT and SNEGSKA (reference sequence). J lost 5 bases, V lost 4 bases, and 6 bases had no gene match. CDR3 length: 15 amino acids. In nucleotides, the CDR3 is TGCAGTGCTACAGGGACTAGCGGGAACTTAGATACGCAGTATTTT. It yields the protein CSATGTSGNLDTQYF.

This clonotype was counted many times. The rearrangement joins TRBV18 to TRBJ2-3, with 8 bases matching TRBD2. Per the germline V gene, CDR1 is KGHSH and CDR2 is LQKENI. J was trimmed by 5 bases and V by 6 bases; bases with no gene match: 7. CDR3 length: 14 residues. The CDR3 sequence is CASSPAGGGDTQYF. Written as DNA, the CDR3 is TGTGCCAGCTCCCCCGCCGGGGGGGGAGATACGCAGTATTTT.

V usage is TRBV6-1 and J usage is TRBJ1-4, with D unresolved. Germline loops: CDR1 MNHNS, CDR2 SASEGT. Between the trimmed V and J ends, which lost 2 bases and 5 bases, there was a span of 9 bases. This CDR3 contains 14 residues. CDR3 residues: CASSESWQNEKLFF. DNA for the CDR3: TGTGCCAGCAGTGAAAGCTGGCAAAATGAAAAACTGTTTTTT.

This clonotype was observed a handful of times. The chain is built from TRBV6-5 and TRBJ1-1; 8 positions agree with TRBD1. The CDR3 spans 15 residues. Unmatched junction bases numbered 7, after V lost 2 bases and J lost 5 bases. Germline CDR1 MNHEY, CDR2 SVGAGI. The CDR3 here is CASSYPDRQGTEAFF. The CDR3 coding sequence is TGTGCCAGCAGTTACCCGGACCGACAGGGGACTGAAGCTTTCTTT.

The CDR3 sequence is CASSQLDSGGVQETQYF. The CDR3 nucleotides read TGCGCCAGCAGCCAGCTCGATAGCGGGGGGGTACAAGAGACCCAGTACTTC. The chain combines TRBV4-1 with TRBJ2-5; 11 bases match TRBD2. Germline lookup yields CDR1 MGHRA and CDR2 YSYEKL. The CDR3 consists of 17 residues. V was clipped by 3 bases and J by 2 bases; unmatched bases: 8.